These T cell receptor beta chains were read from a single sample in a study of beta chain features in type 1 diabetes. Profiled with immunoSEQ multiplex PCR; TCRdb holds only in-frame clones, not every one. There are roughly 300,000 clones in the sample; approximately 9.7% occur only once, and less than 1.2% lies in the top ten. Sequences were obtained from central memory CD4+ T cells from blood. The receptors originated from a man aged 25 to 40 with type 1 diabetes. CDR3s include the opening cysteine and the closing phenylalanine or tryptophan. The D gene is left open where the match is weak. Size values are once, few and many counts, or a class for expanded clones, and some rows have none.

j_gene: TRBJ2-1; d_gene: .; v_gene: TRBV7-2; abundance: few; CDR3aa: CASSISRDSYNEQFF; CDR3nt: TGTGCCAGCAGCATCTCTAGGGACTCCTACAATGAGCAGTTCTTC
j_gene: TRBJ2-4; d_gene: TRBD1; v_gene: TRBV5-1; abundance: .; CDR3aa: CASSLGAGTDKAKNIQYF; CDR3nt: TGCGCCAGCAGCCTAGGCGCCGGGACAGATAAAGCCAAAAACATTCAGTACTTC
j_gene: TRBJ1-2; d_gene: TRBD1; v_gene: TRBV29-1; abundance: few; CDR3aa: CSVEEYRGREFTF; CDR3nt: TGCAGCGTTGAAGAGTACAGGGGTCGCGAATTCACCTTC
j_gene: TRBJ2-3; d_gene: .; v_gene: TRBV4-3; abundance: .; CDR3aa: CASSGEIGTQYF; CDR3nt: TGCGCCAGCAGCGGGGAAATTGGTACGCAGTATTTT
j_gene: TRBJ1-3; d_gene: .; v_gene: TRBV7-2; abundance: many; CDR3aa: CASSSVHSGNTIYF; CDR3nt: TGTGCCAGCAGCTCCGTACACTCTGGAAACACCATATATTTT
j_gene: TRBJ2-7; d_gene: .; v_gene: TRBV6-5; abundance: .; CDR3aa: CASRGNTYEQYF; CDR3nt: TGTGCCAGCAGAGGTAACACCTACGAGCAGTACTTC
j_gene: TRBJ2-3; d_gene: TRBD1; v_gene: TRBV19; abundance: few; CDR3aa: CASSIAQGEKNTQYF; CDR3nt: TGTGCCAGTAGTATAGCTCAGGGGGAGAAAAATACGCAGTATTTT
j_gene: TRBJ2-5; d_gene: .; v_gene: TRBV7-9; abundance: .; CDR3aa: CASSINSPALKETQYF; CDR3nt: TGTGCCAGCAGCATCAACTCCCCGGCCCTTAAGGAGACCCAGTACTTC
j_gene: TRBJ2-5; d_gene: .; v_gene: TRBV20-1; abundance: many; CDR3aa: CSWVHQETQYF; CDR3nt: TGCAGTTGGGTCCACCAAGAGACCCAGTACTTC
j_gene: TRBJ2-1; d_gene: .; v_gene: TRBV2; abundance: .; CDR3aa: CASTRRGEQFF; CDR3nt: TGTGCCAGCACTCGGCGTGGTGAGCAGTTCTTC
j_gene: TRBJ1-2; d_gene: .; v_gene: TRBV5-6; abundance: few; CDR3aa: CASSLNPGGDYGYTF; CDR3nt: TGTGCCAGCAGCTTGAACCCTGGAGGCGACTATGGCTACACCTTC
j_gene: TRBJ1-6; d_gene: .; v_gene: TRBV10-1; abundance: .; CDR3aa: CASSVGGNSPLHF; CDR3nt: TGCGCCAGCAGTGTCGGAGGGAATTCACCCCTCCACTTT
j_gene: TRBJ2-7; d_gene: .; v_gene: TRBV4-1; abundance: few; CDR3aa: CASSPDIASHEQYF; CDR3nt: TGCGCCAGCAGCCCCGACATAGCATCGCACGAGCAGTACTTC
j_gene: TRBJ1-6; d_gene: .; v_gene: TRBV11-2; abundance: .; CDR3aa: CASSSSSSVSPLHF; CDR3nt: TGTGCCAGCAGCTCATCCTCGTCCGTATCACCCCTCCACTTT